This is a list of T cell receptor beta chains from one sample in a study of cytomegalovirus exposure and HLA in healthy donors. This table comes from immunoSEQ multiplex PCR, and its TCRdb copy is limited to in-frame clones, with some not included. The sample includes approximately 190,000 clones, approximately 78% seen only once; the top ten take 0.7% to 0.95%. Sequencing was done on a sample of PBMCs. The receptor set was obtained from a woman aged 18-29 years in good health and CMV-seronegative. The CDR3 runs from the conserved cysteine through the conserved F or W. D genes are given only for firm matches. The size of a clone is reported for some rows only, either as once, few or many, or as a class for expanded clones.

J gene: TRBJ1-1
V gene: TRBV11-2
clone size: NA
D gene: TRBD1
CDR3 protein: CASSIKQGGKRTGTEAFF
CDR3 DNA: TGTGCCAGCAGCATAAAACAGGGGGGTAAAAGAACGGGCACTGAAGCTTTCTTT

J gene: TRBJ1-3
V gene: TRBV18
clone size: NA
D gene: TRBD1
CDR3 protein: CASSPAPPGTGSSGNTIYF
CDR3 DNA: TGTGCCAGCTCACCGGCCCCCCCAGGGACAGGGAGCTCTGGAAACACCATATATTTT

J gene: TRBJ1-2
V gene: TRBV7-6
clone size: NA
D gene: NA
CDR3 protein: CASSQHGANYGYTF
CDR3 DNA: TGTGCCAGCTCCCAACACGGGGCTAACTATGGCTACACCTTC

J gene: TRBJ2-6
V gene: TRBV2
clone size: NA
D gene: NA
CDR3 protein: CASSEVDWGANVLTF
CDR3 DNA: TGTGCCAGCAGTGAAGTGGACTGGGGGGCCAACGTCCTGACTTTC

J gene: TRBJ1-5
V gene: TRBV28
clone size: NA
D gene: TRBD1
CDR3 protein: CASSTGYRGDNQPQHF
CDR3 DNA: TGTGCCAGCAGTACCGGTTACAGGGGGGACAATCAGCCCCAGCATTTT

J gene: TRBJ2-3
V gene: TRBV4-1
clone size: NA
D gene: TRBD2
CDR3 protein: CASSQDVGLAGEVDTQYF
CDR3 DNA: TGCGCCAGCAGCCAAGATGTGGGGCTAGCGGGAGAGGTAGATACGCAGTATTTT

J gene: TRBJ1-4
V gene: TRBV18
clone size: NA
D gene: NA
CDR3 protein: CASSPRGTGWGEKLFF
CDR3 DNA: TGTGCCAGCTCCCCGCGAGGAACAGGGTGGGGTGAAAAACTGTTTTTT

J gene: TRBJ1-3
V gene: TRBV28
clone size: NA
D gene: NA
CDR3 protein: CASSFFVSGNTIYF
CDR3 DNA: TGTGCCAGCAGTTTCTTTGTATCTGGAAACACCATATATTTT

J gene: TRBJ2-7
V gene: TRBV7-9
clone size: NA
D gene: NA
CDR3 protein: CASSLVAMSSYEQYF
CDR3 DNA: TGTGCCAGCAGCTTAGTAGCTATGTCGAGCTACGAGCAGTACTTC

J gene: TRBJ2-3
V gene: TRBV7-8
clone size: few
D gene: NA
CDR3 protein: CASSSWTESTDTQYF
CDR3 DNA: TGTGCCAGCAGCTCATGGACAGAAAGCACAGATACGCAGTATTTT

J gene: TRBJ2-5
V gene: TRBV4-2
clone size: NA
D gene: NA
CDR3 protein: CASSQAEGPGRREQYF
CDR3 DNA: TGTGCCAGCAGCCAAGCGGAGGGACCTGGAAGGAGGGAGCAGTACTTC